What follows are 18 T cell receptor beta chains derived from one specimen sequenced in a study of blood T cell repertoires in COVID-19. Assay: immunoSEQ multiplex PCR; the TCRdb copy retains only in-frame clones and omits some. The sample holds 150,000 to 200,000 clones; 80% to 90% are singletons and the top ten take about 1.9%. Material: peripheral blood. Receptors were obtained from a man younger than 35 who had recovered from COVID-19.

The chain recombines TRBV5-4 with TRBJ2-2; 7 positions match TRBD1. The CDR3 consists of 16 residues. Looked up from germline, CDR1 is SGHNT and CDR2 is YYREEE (reference sequence). With V trimmed by 3 bases and J by 7 bases, 12 bases remained unmatched. The DNA of the CDR3 is TGTGCCAGCAGCTCCAACAGGGGTCCCCGGGGCGGGGAGCTGTTTTTT. Translating it yields CASSSNRGPRGGELFF.

The chain joins TRBV28 to TRBJ2-7; 7 nucleotides align to TRBD2. J was trimmed by 3 bases and V by 4 bases; bases with no gene match: 3. Germline CDR1 reads MDHEN; CDR2 reads SYDVKM. CDR3 length: 13 residues. The CDR3 nucleotides read TGTGCCAGCAGTTGGGAGGGGTACTACGAGCAGTACTTC. Amino acid sequence: CASSWEGYYEQYF.

The genes are TRBV2 and TRBJ1-2; TRBD1 agrees at 7 bases. CDR1 and CDR2 from the germline V gene are SNHLY and FYNNEI. CDR3 length: 15 amino acids. The V and J ends lost 4 bases and 5 bases, in that order; junction bases with no gene match: 10. The CDR3 spells CASSAGQTRGYGYTF. CDR3 in DNA: TGTGCCAGCAGTGCGGGACAGACCAGAGGGTATGGCTACACCTTC.

V gene TRBV2 combines with J gene TRBJ1-1; D perhaps matches TRBD1 (6 bases). Trimming cost V 6 bases and J 7 bases, with 12 bases left between them. The CDR3 consists of 12 residues. CDR1 and CDR2 from the germline V gene are SNHLY and FYNNEI. The CDR3 protein is CASRPQGLEAFF. In DNA, the CDR3 is TGTGCCAGCAGGCCACAGGGCCTTGAAGCTTTCTTT.

The chain recombines TRBV10-3 with TRBJ1-2; D remains unclear. This CDR3 contains 14 residues. Trimming removed 4 bases from V and 7 bases from J, with 16 bases in between. The germline V gene has CDR1 ENHRY and CDR2 SYGVKD. This CDR3 reads CAISGEIMKGGYTF. In DNA form, the CDR3 reads TGTGCCATCAGTGGGGAGATTATGAAGGGTGGCTACACCTTC.

The CDR3 loop reads CASSTRGKKRNTIYF. For the CDR3, the DNA is TGTGCCAGCAGTACCCGCGGGAAGAAGAGAAACACCATATATTTT. This chain connects TRBV28 to TRBJ1-3; D gene unclear. Looked up from germline, CDR1 is MDHEN and CDR2 is SYDVKM. The CDR3 runs 15 residues. V was cut by 5 bases and J by 5 bases, with 16 bases left in between. Complete variable domain (other parts from reference TRBV28 and TRBJ1-3): DVKVTQSSRYLVKRTGEKVFLECVQDMDHENMFWYRQDPGLGLRLIYFSYDVKMKEKGDIPEGYSVSREKKERFSLILESASTNQTSMYLCASSTRGKKRNTIYFGEGSWLTVV.

CDR3 residues: CATSDNGLVSSTDEQFF. Here the CDR3 DNA reads TGTGCCACCAGTGACAACGGACTAGTCTCATCCACCGATGAGCAGTTCTTC. The chain has TRBV24-1 and TRBJ2-1; 7 nucleotides match TRBD2. Germline V CDR1 and CDR2: KGHDR, SFDVKD. V shed 4 bases, J shed 8 bases, and the junction held 16 bases outside the gene matches. This CDR3 is built from 17 residues.

The genes are TRBV5-5 and TRBJ2-1; 7 nucleotides agree with TRBD1. The CDR3 is made up of 15 amino acids. The ends lost 3 bases at V and 0 bases at J; junction bases unmatched: 3. Germline-derived CDR1 and CDR2 are SGHKS and YYEKEE (reference sequence). Here the CDR3 reads CASSYGQVSYNEQFF. CDR3 bases: TGTGCCAGCAGCTACGGACAGGTCTCCTACAATGAGCAGTTCTTC.

The chain joins TRBV28 to TRBJ1-4; D unresolved. Looked up from germline, CDR1 is MDHEN and CDR2 is SYDVKM. Trimming took 3 bases from V and 6 from J, leaving 2 bases between them. This CDR3 is 11 amino acids long. Here the CDR3 reads CASSFDEKLFF. The CDR3 DNA follows: TGTGCCAGCAGTTTCGATGAAAAACTGTTTTTT.

This clone was found once. The V and J genes are TRBV11-2 and TRBJ2-2; D possibly corresponds to TRBD1 (5 bases). Between the trimmed V and J ends, which lost 5 bases and 5 bases, there was a span of 12 bases. Germline CDR1 is SGHAT and CDR2 is FQNNGV. The CDR3 spans 14 residues. The CDR3 DNA is TGTGCCAGCAGCCACGGCAGGGAAACCGGGGAGCTGTTTTTT. Residues: CASSHGRETGELFF.

The chain has TRBV7-2 and TRBJ2-7; D is unresolved. Germline loops: CDR1 SGHTA, CDR2 FQGNSA. V was clipped by 1 base and J by 4 bases, with 20 bases between them. CDR3 size: 17 residues. The CDR3 nucleotides read TGTGCCAGCAGCTTAGACTCGGAGACCCCGCTGTCTTACGAGCAGTACTTC. Translated, it gives CASSLDSETPLSYEQYF.

This chain uses TRBV7-2 with TRBJ2-7; 7 nucleotides line up with TRBD1. V lost 3 bases and J lost 11; bases outside the gene matches: 4. This CDR3 region has 11 residues. Germline V gives CDR1 SGHTA, CDR2 FQGNSA. CDR3: CASSFGTDKYF. The CDR3 DNA reads as TGTGCCAGCAGCTTTGGGACAGATAAGTACTTC.

The chain joins TRBV19 to TRBJ1-1; D is unclear. Germline-derived CDR1 and CDR2 are LNHDA and SQIVND (reference sequence). V was pared by 4 bases and J by 1 base, with 13 bases between. The CDR3 contains 15 residues. The CDR3 sequence is CASSRRVSGNTEAFF. The CDR3 DNA reads TGTGCCAGTAGTAGGAGGGTCAGTGGGAACACTGAAGCTTTCTTT.

CDR3 protein: CASSLTSGRAGSTGELFF. The CDR3 coding sequence is TGTGCCAGCAGTCTTACTAGCGGGAGGGCCGGGAGCACCGGGGAGCTGTTTTTT. V usage is TRBV28 and J usage is TRBJ2-2; 13 nucleotides agree with TRBD2. J gave up 4 bases and V 5 bases, and 10 bases lay outside the gene matches. CDR3 size: 18 residues. Germline loops: CDR1 MDHEN, CDR2 SYDVKM.

This chain joins TRBV28 and TRBJ1-5, with a tentative D call TRBD1 (5 bases). CDR1 and CDR2 from the germline V gene are MDHEN and SYDVKM. Trimming left V 3 bases short and J 1 base short, with 25 bases between. The CDR3 sequence is 20 residues long. The CDR3 here is CASSFVAWGVTVGSNQPQHF. DNA of the CDR3: TGTGCCAGCAGTTTTGTCGCTTGGGGGGTGACAGTAGGAAGCAATCAGCCCCAGCATTTT.

This clone was observed a handful of times. Possible read error: a much larger clone is one base away. Other DNA sequences from this sample encode an identical CDR3 as well. The chain recombines TRBV4-3 with TRBJ2-3, with 13 positions matching TRBD2. Trimming cost V 1 base and J 2 bases; bases outside gene matches: 3. Germline V gene sequence: CDR1 LGHNA, CDR2 YSLEER. The CDR3 runs 17 residues. The CDR3 protein is CASSQGGLAGNTDTQYF. CDR3 DNA: TGCGCCAGCAGCCAAGGGGGACTAGCGGGGAACACAGATACGCAGTATTTT.

This rearrangement joins TRBV7-2 to TRBJ2-1; 10 bases agree with TRBD2. Germline values: CDR1 SGHTA, CDR2 FQGNSA. J gave up 4 bases and V 1 base, and 4 bases lay outside the gene matches. The CDR3 consists of 16 residues. CDR3: CASSLVSSGSYNEQFF. The CDR3 region has the DNA TGTGCCAGCAGCTTAGTCTCTAGCGGGAGTTACAATGAGCAGTTCTTC.

This chain uses TRBV9 with TRBJ2-1, with D unresolved. The CDR3 runs 12 residues. Germline V gene sequence: CDR1 SGDLS, CDR2 YYNGEE. Trimming removed 3 bases from V and 5 bases from J, with 6 bases in between. CDR3: CASSANDNEQFF. The DNA for the CDR3 is TGTGCCAGCAGCGCTAATGACAATGAGCAGTTCTTC.